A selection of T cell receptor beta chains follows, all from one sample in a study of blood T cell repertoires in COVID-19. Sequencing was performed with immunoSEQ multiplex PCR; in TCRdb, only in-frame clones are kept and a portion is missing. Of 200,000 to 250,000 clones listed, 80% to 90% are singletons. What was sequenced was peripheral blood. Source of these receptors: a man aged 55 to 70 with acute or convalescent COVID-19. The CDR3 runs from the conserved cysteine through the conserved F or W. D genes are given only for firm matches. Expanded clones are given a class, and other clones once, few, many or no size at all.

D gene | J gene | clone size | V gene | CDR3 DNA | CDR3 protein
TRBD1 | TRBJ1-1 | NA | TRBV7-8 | TGTGCCAGCAGCAAGAGATTTCCGGGACAGGGGGCCACTGAAGCTTTCTTT | CASSKRFPGQGATEAFF
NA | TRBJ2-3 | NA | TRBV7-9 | TGTGCCAGCAGCCGAACAGCTGACTACACAGATACGCAGTATTTT | CASSRTADYTDTQYF
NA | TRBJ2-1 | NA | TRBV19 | TGTGCCAGTACCCCTATGGGGGCAACGCCTTACAATGAGCAGTTCTTC | CASTPMGATPYNEQFF
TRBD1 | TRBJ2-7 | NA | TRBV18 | TGTGCCAGCTCACGTGCCGGGACAGAGACTTACGAGCAGTACTTC | CASSRAGTETYEQYF
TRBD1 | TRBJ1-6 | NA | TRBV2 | TGTGCCAGCAAGTCGAGGACAGGAGATTCACCCCTCCACTTT | CASKSRTGDSPLHF
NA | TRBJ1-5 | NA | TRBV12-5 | TGTGCTAGTGGTTTGGGAATGCGAGCGAGCAATCAGCCCCAGCATTTT | CASGLGMRASNQPQHF
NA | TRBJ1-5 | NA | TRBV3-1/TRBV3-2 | TGTGCCAGCAGGGATACAGGGCTCAATCAGCCCCAGCATTTT | CASRDTGLNQPQHF
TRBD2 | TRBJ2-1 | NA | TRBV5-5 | TGTGCCAGCAGCCTTAGCGGGAGTGTTTCTAGTGAGCAGTTCTTC | CASSLSGSVSSEQFF
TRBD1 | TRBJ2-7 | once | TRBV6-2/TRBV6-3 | TGTGCCAGCAGTTACGGGACAGGGCCCGAGCAGTACTTC | CASSYGTGPEQYF
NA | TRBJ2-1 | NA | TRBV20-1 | TGCAGTGCTAGAGAGTCGGGTTTGCAGTTCTTC | CSARESGLQFF
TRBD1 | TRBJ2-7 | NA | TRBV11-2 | TGTGCCAGCAGCCTCGCCATAGACAGGGGGGGCTACGAGCAGTACTTC | CASSLAIDRGGYEQYF
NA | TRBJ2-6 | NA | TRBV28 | TGTGCCAGCAGTTTAGCAGGCGCTGGGGCCAACGTCCTGACTTTC | CASSLAGAGANVLTF
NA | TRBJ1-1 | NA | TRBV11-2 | TGTGCCAGCAGCATAGGGGCCCTTCCGAACACTGAAGCTTTCTTT | CASSIGALPNTEAFF
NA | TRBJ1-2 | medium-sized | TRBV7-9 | TGTGCCAGCAGCTTAGGAGGGCCCAGCGGCTACACCTTC | CASSLGGPSGYTF
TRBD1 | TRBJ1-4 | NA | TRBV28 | TGTGCCAGCAGAGAAGGAGACAGGGGGGAAAAACTGTTTTTT | CASREGDRGEKLFF
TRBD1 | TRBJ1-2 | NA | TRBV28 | TGTGCCAGCAGCCTACCGGAGGGGGCCGGTAACTATGGCTACACCTTC | CASSLPEGAGNYGYTF
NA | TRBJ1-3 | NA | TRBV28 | TGTGCCAGCGAAACGCAGGGTCCCGGAAACACCATATATTTT | CASETQGPGNTIYF